The 30 T cell receptor beta chains listed next were all sequenced from one sample in a study of T-cell memory formation after mild COVID-19 (dated by TCRdb to about 2021). Libraries were prepared through 5' RACE. Sequencing relied on an Illumina NovaSeq 6000. TCRdb cleaned the public reads at Q25 with fastp, built clones with MiXCR and kept in-frame beta chains. Here each entry gathers all rows of one CDR3 protein and keeps the most common genes and DNA. This sample holds approximately 340,000 distinct CDR3 sequences; about an eighth were observed only once. Over 20% of the sample is held by the ten biggest clonotypes. Material: PBMCs or a T cell subset sorted from them (not recorded which). The receptors originated from a man between 18 and 35 years old who had mild COVID-19 (a few samples of this study predate the infection). The sample titles of this study are shuffled in the database, so cell type and time point are left out; the donor was told from shared clones.

This sequence joins TRBV11-2 and TRBJ2-3; D may be TRBD2 (6 bases). V was cut by 6 bases and J by 1 base, with 14 bases left in between. The CDR3 covers 15 residues. Germline V gene sequence: CDR1 SGHAT, CDR2 FQNNGV. The CDR3 protein is CASRLLTGGTDTQYF. Written as DNA, the CDR3 is TGTGCCAGCAGACTTCTCACGGGGGGCACAGATACGCAGTATTTT.

In regard to this clonotype: A much larger clone sits a single nucleotide away, making a read error possible. The J gene is TRBJ2-1, the V gene TRBV20-1; D remains ambiguous. Germline lookup yields CDR1 DFQATT and CDR2 SNEGSKA (reference sequence). The CDR3 is made up of 14 amino acids. The CDR3 sequence: CSDRDRREYNEQFF. As DNA, the CDR3 is TGCAGTGATAGAGATAGACGCGAGTACAATGAGCAGTTCTTC.

In its sample, this clonotype was seen a few times. V gene TRBV5-6 combines with J gene TRBJ2-4; no clear D gene. The CDR3 contains 15 residues. Between the trimmed V and J ends, which lost 4 bases and 7 bases, there was a span of 18 bases. CDR1 is SGHDT and CDR2 is YYEEEE in the germline V gene. This CDR3 reads CASSAAVARGNIQYF. The CDR3, as DNA: TGTGCCAGCAGCGCGGCCGTGGCCAGAGGTAACATTCAGTACTTC. The complete variable domain, with remaining parts taken from reference TRBV5-6 and TRBJ2-4, reads DAGVTQSPTHLIKTRGQQVTLRCSPKSGHDTVSWYQQALGQGPQFIFQYYEEEERQRGNFPDRFSGHQFPNYSSELNVNALLLGDSALYLCASSAAVARGNIQYFGAGTRLSVL.

In its sample, this clonotype was seen a few times. The chain links TRBV6-6 to TRBJ1-6; unclear D gene. Per the germline V gene, CDR1 is MNHNY and CDR2 is SVGAGI (reference sequence). V lost 4 bases and J 9 bases, leaving 4 bases between the germline ends. This CDR3 is 11 amino acids long. CDR3 protein: CASSSSSPLHF. CDR3 DNA: TGTGCCAGCAGTTCGAGTTCACCCCTCCACTTT.

The CDR3 spells CASSLTAADGYTF. The CDR3, as DNA: TGCGCCAGCAGCTTGACAGCCGCGGATGGCTACACCTTC. The chain combines TRBV5-1 with TRBJ1-2; D gene ambiguous. V was cut by 1 base and J by 6 bases, with 10 bases left in between. Germline CDR1 SGHRS, CDR2 YFSETQ. The CDR3 sequence is 13 residues long.

Ten or more counts support this clonotype. This chain connects TRBV5-1 to TRBJ1-1; 8 bases map to TRBD1. CDR1 SGHRS and CDR2 YFSETQ come from the germline V gene. J was trimmed by 5 bases and V by 4 bases; bases with no gene match: 10. There are 15 residues in the CDR3. Written as DNA, the CDR3 is TGCGCCAGCAGCACCGACGGACAGGGTAATACTGAAGCTTTCTTT. Its protein product is CASSTDGQGNTEAFF.

The chain carries TRBV5-1 and TRBJ1-1; no definite D call. The germline V gene encodes CDR1 SGHRS and CDR2 YFSETQ. V was pared by 1 base and J by 1 base, with 8 bases between. The CDR3 covers 14 residues. CDR3 nucleotide sequence: TGCGCCAGCAGCTTGAGACATCAGAACACTGAAGCTTTCTTT. It specifies CASSLRHQNTEAFF.

The genes are TRBV7-6 and TRBJ2-3; D unclear. Germline CDR1 SGHVS, CDR2 FNYEAQ. V was clipped by 7 bases and J by 1 base, with 15 bases between them. This CDR3 has 15 amino acids. CDR3 sequence (DNA): TGTGCCAGCACCCCGGACGAGTACGGCACAGATACGCAGTATTTT. Translation gives CASTPDEYGTDTQYF.

V usage is TRBV24-1 and J usage is TRBJ2-2; D ambiguous. The germline CDR1 and CDR2 sequences are KGHDR and SFDVKD. The CDR3 covers 12 residues. V gave up 7 bases and J gave up 3 bases, with 5 bases separating them. The CDR3 DNA follows: TGTGCCACCAGGGGCCACACCGGGGAGCTGTTTTTT. Residues: CATRGHTGELFF.

The table lists this clonotype with many counts. V usage is TRBV6-5 and J usage is TRBJ1-4; TRBD1 might be the D (5 bases). The CDR3 consists of 20 residues. V shed 2 bases and J shed 4 bases, with 26 bases lying between them. Germline lookup yields CDR1 MNHEY and CDR2 SVGAGI. The CDR3 DNA reads as TGTGCCAGCAGTTACAAACGCGGGGCGACTCTTGGCTCTGGTAATGAAAAACTGTTTTTT. It is translated as CASSYKRGATLGSGNEKLFF.

This clonotype was counted only a few times. This sequence joins TRBV7-8 and TRBJ2-1; TRBD1 matches 9 bases. The CDR3 extends over 16 amino acids. Trimming cost V 5 bases and J 7 bases; bases outside gene matches: 12. CDR1 SGHVS and CDR2 FQNEAQ come from the germline V gene. CDR3 coding DNA: TGTGCCAGCAGCACGACCCTGGGGACAGGGTGGAATGAGCAGTTCTTC. Translating it yields CASSTTLGTGWNEQFF.

The rearrangement joins TRBV27 to TRBJ1-5, with D perhaps matching TRBD1 (6 bases). V was trimmed by 6 bases and J by 6 bases, leaving 12 bases between them. CDR1 and CDR2 (germline): MNHEY, SMNVEV (reference sequence). CDR3 length equals 13 residues. This chain's CDR3 is CASSGTFAQPQHF. The DNA for the CDR3 is TGTGCCAGCAGCGGGACATTCGCTCAGCCCCAGCATTTT.

The sample holds a few counts of this clonotype. CDR3 sequence reads: CASSLWKVLTPATNEKLFF. For the CDR3, the DNA is TGTGCCAGCAGTTTATGGAAGGTTTTAACGCCAGCAACTAATGAAAAACTGTTTTTT. The gene calls are TRBV28 and TRBJ1-4; D remains ambiguous. V was shortened by 0 bases and J by 0 bases, with 17 bases between the two germline ends. Germline V gene data show CDR1 as MDHEN and CDR2 as SYDVKM. The CDR3 has 19 amino acids.

This clonotype was observed a handful of times. The chain links TRBV9 to TRBJ1-6, with 10 bases that match TRBD1. Trimming cost V 4 bases and J 7 bases; bases outside gene matches: 8. CDR1 and CDR2 from the germline V gene are SGDLS and YYNGEE. This CDR3 spans 16 amino acids. CDR3 nucleotide sequence: TGTGCCAGCAGCAGATCCGGGACAGGGGAAAATTCACCCCTCCACTTT. Its translation: CASSRSGTGENSPLHF. Full variable domain (outside the CDR3, taken from reference TRBV9 and TRBJ1-6): DSGVTQTPKHLITATGQRVTLRCSPRSGDLSVYWYQQSLDQGLQFLIQYYNGEERAKGNILERFSAQQFPDLHSELNLSSLELGDSALYFCASSRSGTGENSPLHFGNGTRLTVT.

The chain couples TRBV9 to TRBJ2-1; D possibly uses TRBD1 or TRBD2 (5 bases each). The CDR3 totals 15 residues. Trimming took off 3 bases at V and 7 bases at J, with 17 bases between the two ends. The germline V gene encodes CDR1 SGDLS and CDR2 YYNGEE. In DNA form, the CDR3 reads TGTGCCAGCAGCGACGCCGGGACGGCGCTGAATGAGCAGTTCTTC. Translating gives CASSDAGTALNEQFF.

This sequence joins TRBV6-2 or TRBV6-3 and TRBJ2-7; maybe TRBD2 (5 bases). V lost 2 bases, J lost 6 bases, and 8 bases lay in between. The CDR3 has 12 residues. CDR1 and CDR2 (germline): MNHEY, SVGEGT. The CDR3 nucleotides are TGTGCCAGCAGTTACGTTCGGGGCGAGCAGTACTTC. Protein: CASSYVRGEQYF.

The chain has TRBV27 and TRBJ1-6; 7 bases are shared with TRBD1. The CDR3 sequence is 16 residues long. The germline CDR1 and CDR2 sequences are MNHEY and SMNVEV (reference sequence). The J segment lost 2 bases and the V segment lost 3 bases, leaving 4 bases of the junction unmatched. CDR3 nucleotide sequence: TGTGCCAGCAGTTTGCTGACAGGGACCTATAATTCACCCCTCCACTTT. It translates to CASSLLTGTYNSPLHF.

Details on this clonotype: Being one base from a much bigger clone, this may be a read error. This chain connects TRBV7-3 to TRBJ2-3; D is perhaps TRBD1 (6 bases). The ends were cut back, 5 bases at V and 1 base at J, with 7 bases in the middle. Germline values: CDR1 SGHTA, CDR2 FQGTGA. This CDR3 has 13 amino acids. Here the CDR3 DNA reads TGTGCCAGCAGCCACAGGGGCACAGATACGCAGTATTTT. Amino acid sequence: CASSHRGTDTQYF.

Many counts were recorded for this clonotype. The rearrangement uses TRBV7-2 and TRBJ1-6; unclear D gene. CDR1 is SGHTA, CDR2 FQGNSA, per germline. With 2 bases removed from V and 9 bases from J, the gap between germline ends came to 14 bases. The CDR3 sequence is 15 residues long. The CDR3 DNA sequence: TGTGCCAGCAGCTTATACGGGGATGTGGGTTCACCCCTCCACTTT. This translates into CASSLYGDVGSPLHF.

A few counts support this clonotype. V gene TRBV28 combines with J gene TRBJ2-1; 9 bases agree with TRBD1. Trimming at V came to 2 bases and at J to 6 bases, leaving 5 bases not matched to a gene. Per the germline V gene, CDR1 is MDHEN and CDR2 is SYDVKM. The CDR3 is made up of 15 amino acids. DNA for the CDR3: TGTGCCAGCAGTTTAGTGGGACAGGGATTCAATGAGCAGTTCTTC. It codes for CASSLVGQGFNEQFF.

The chain is built from TRBV27 and TRBJ2-6; D not certain. The germline V and J ends were trimmed by 5 bases and 0 bases, with 14 bases remaining between them. Germline CDR1 reads MNHEY; CDR2 reads SMNVEV (reference sequence). There are 17 residues in the CDR3. CDR3 residues: CASSPRTEYSGANVLTF. CDR3 nucleotides: TGTGCCAGCAGTCCGCGTACAGAGTACTCTGGGGCCAACGTCCTGACTTTC.

This clonotype was observed a few times. V usage is TRBV20-1 and J usage is TRBJ2-1; possibly TRBD1 for D (6 bases). The CDR3 length is 15 residues. Per germline, CDR1 DFQATT and CDR2 SNEGSKA (reference sequence). Deletions cut 0 bases from V and 4 bases from J, with 13 bases between. This CDR3 reads CSARDHREIYNEQFF. The DNA of the CDR3 is TGCAGTGCTAGAGATCACAGGGAGATTTACAATGAGCAGTTCTTC.

The chain has TRBV12-3 or TRBV12-4 and TRBJ2-5; possibly TRBD2 for D (6 bases). The CDR3 sequence is 15 residues long. V lost 6 bases and J lost 5, with 19 bases in between. CDR3 DNA sequence: TGTGCCAGCAGGGGGGAGGAGAGTGGCGACGAGACCCAGTACTTC. As protein: CASRGEESGDETQYF.

This chain uses TRBV23-1 with TRBJ2-4; TRBD1 matches 7 bases. TRBV23-1 is filed as an ORF, its function uncertain. After removal of 2 bases from V and 5 bases from J, the junction contained 3 bases not matched to a gene. This CDR3 has 14 residues. CDR3 loop: CASSQERGQNIQYF. In DNA form, the CDR3 reads TGCGCCAGCAGTCAAGAAAGGGGGCAAAACATTCAGTACTTC.

This clonotype was recorded a few times. The V call is TRBV6-6, the J call TRBJ2-4; D not resolved. The V and J ends lost 6 bases and 0 bases respectively, with 15 bases between them. This CDR3 has 16 amino acids. Germline CDR1 reads MNHNY; CDR2 reads SVGAGI (reference sequence). In nucleotides, the CDR3 is TGTGCCAGCAGCCCCTTCCGAGCTCTAGCCAAAAACATTCAGTACTTC. Encoded protein: CASSPFRALAKNIQYF.

This sequence joins TRBV4-3 and TRBJ2-1; no clear D gene. V lost 0 bases, J lost 2 bases, and 14 bases lay in between. Germline V lookup: CDR1 LGHNA, CDR2 YSLEER. The CDR3 is 17 amino acids. CDR3 nucleotides: TGCGCCAGCAGCCAAGACTGGGCCGAGATCCCCTACAATGAGCAGTTCTTC. Translating it yields CASSQDWAEIPYNEQFF.

The J gene is TRBJ1-6, the V gene TRBV6-5; a possible D gene is TRBD1 (6 bases). The CDR3 contains 12 residues. The germline gives CDR1 MNHEY, CDR2 SVGAGI. The V gene lost 10 bases and the J gene lost 4 bases, with 8 bases spanning the gap. In nucleotides, the CDR3 is TGTGCCACCGGACAGTATAATTCACCCCTCCACTTT. Translation gives CATGQYNSPLHF.

In this sample, this clonotype turned up a few times. The V call is TRBV19, the J call TRBJ1-5; D ambiguous. Germline V CDR1 and CDR2: LNHDA, SQIVND (reference sequence). The CDR3 has 15 amino acids. V lost 7 bases, J lost 0 bases, and 13 bases lay in between. CDR3 sequence reads: CASIPGRYSNQPQHF. CDR3 nucleotide sequence: TGTGCCAGTATCCCGGGTCGGTATAGCAATCAGCCCCAGCATTTT.

This clonotype was counted a few times. The CDR3 DNA reads as TGTGCCAGCAGTTTTGTGCAGAACTATGGCTACACCTTC. It translates to CASSFVQNYGYTF. The genes are TRBV12-3 or TRBV12-4 and TRBJ1-2; the D is unclear. The CDR3 covers 13 residues. V was trimmed by 3 bases and J by 2 bases, leaving 7 bases between them.

This clonotype came up a few times. The rearrangement uses TRBV28 and TRBJ1-1; D is unresolved. The CDR3 totals 11 residues. CDR1 and CDR2 (germline): MDHEN, SYDVKM. V lost 8 bases and J lost 4, with 8 bases in between. The DNA for the CDR3 is TGTGCCAGCCGCTCGGTCACTGAAGCTTTCTTT. Protein: CASRSVTEAFF.